The following is a T cell receptor (beta chain) sequence with its context. Profiling relied on immunoSEQ multiplex PCR, and the TCRdb table lists in-frame clones only, not all of them. The table has approximately 200,000 clones, approximately 83% seen once. Germline V gene lookup returns CDR1 SGHTA and CDR2 FQGTGA. V was clipped by 2 bases and J by 5 bases, with 7 bases between them. This CDR3 region has 13 residues. This sample was included in a study of blood T cell repertoires in COVID-19. Sequenced input: peripheral blood. The rearrangement links TRBV7-3 to TRBJ2-1, with TRBD2 as a possible D gene (5 bases). The sequence came from an older woman with acute or convalescent COVID-19. CDR3 loop: CASSLLGDNEQFF. The CDR3 nucleotides are TGTGCCAGCAGCTTACTGGGAGACAATGAGCAGTTCTTC.